Below, 32 T cell receptor beta chains from the same sample are listed, as sequenced in a study of T cells in Graves' hyperthyroidism and ophthalmopathy. Amplification targeted TCR beta CDR3 regions from RNA transcripts. Primed by the HTBI set, a first-round RT-PCR was run on the TCR CDR3. MiXCR, applied by TCRdb to the multiplex PCR reads, yields one record per CDR3 protein. The sample has roughly 700,000 distinct CDR3 sequences, 14% seen once. Sequenced: blood. Source of these receptors: a woman between 18 and 29 years old with Graves' hyperthyroidism.

The J gene is TRBJ2-7, the V gene TRBV19; tentative D call: TRBD1 (6 bases). The germline V gene has CDR1 LNHDA and CDR2 SQIVND (reference sequence). There are 14 residues in the CDR3. V was trimmed by 9 bases and J by 3 bases, leaving 18 bases between them. The CDR3 sequence: CARNRGTPDYEQYF. For the CDR3, the DNA is TGTGCCAGGAATAGGGGGACCCCGGACTACGAGCAGTACTTC.

In this sample, this clonotype turned up a few times. The rearrangement joins TRBV6-1 to TRBJ1-3, with D maybe TRBD1 (6 bases). The CDR3 totals 16 residues. Germline V lookup: CDR1 MNHNS, CDR2 SASEGT. Trimming took 5 bases from V and 0 from J, leaving 14 bases between them. CDR3: CASSYTGARSGNTIYF. The CDR3 nucleotides are TGTGCCAGCAGTTATACGGGGGCGCGCTCTGGAAACACCATATATTTT.

This clonotype has a count of ten or more. The CDR3 loop is CASGQPRSTDTQYF. In DNA form, the CDR3 reads TGTGCCAGTGGACAGCCCCGGAGCACAGATACGCAGTATTTT. The chain is built from TRBV7-9 and TRBJ2-3; a weak D match, TRBD1 (6 bases). CDR3 size: 14 residues. With 9 bases removed from V and 0 bases from J, the gap between germline ends came to 13 bases. Germline V lookup: CDR1 SEHNR, CDR2 FQNEAQ (reference sequence).

The gene calls are TRBV7-3 and TRBJ1-1; D is undetermined. CDR1 and CDR2 from the germline V gene are SGHTA and FQGTGA. The CDR3 is made up of 18 amino acids. The germline V and J ends were trimmed by 5 bases and 3 bases, with 25 bases remaining between them. CDR3 in DNA: TGTGCCAGCAGCCCTAAAGCCCGATTAACACGGGGAGACACTGAAGCTTTCTTT. This gives the protein CASSPKARLTRGDTEAFF.

This clonotype was picked up many times. The chain links TRBV11-3 to TRBJ2-1; D is unresolved. With 0 bases removed from V and 3 bases from J, the gap between germline ends came to 3 bases. The CDR3 sequence is 13 residues long. CDR1 and CDR2 (germline): SGHNT, YENEEA. Written as DNA, the CDR3 is TGTGCCAGCAGCTTAGACAACTACAATGAGCAGTTCTTC. Protein sequence: CASSLDNYNEQFF.

This clonotype appeared many times. The chain carries TRBV5-6 and TRBJ1-5; 7 positions agree with TRBD1. Germline values: CDR1 SGHDT, CDR2 YYEEEE. The CDR3 runs 13 residues. V trimming: 3 bases; J trimming: 6 bases; junction bases outside the gene matches: 3. DNA for the CDR3: TGTGCCAGCAGCTCGACAGGGACTCAGCCCCAGCATTTT. The encoded protein is CASSSTGTQPQHF.

This clonotype was picked up many times. The chain has TRBV27 and TRBJ2-1; D is possibly TRBD2 (6 bases). CDR1 and CDR2 (germline): MNHEY, SMNVEV (reference sequence). V lost 2 bases, J lost 7 bases, and 15 bases lay in between. The CDR3 is made up of 15 amino acids. CDR3 in DNA: TGTGCCAGCAGTTTACTAGGGACTCGAGGGAATGAGCAGTTCTTC. Protein sequence: CASSLLGTRGNEQFF.

As regards this clonotype: A junction end diverges from the germline sequence, so it may reflect a read error. The chain joins TRBV28 to TRBJ2-1, with 7 bases lining up with TRBD2. Germline V gives CDR1 MDHEN, CDR2 SYDVKM. This CDR3 is 14 amino acids long. The CDR3 bases are TGTGCCAGCAGTTTACTAGCGGACTACAATGGGCAGTTCTTC. It encodes CASSLLADYNGQFF. Combining the CDR3 with reference TRBV28 and TRBJ2-1 gives the whole variable domain DVKVTQSSRYLVKRTGEKVFLECVQDMDHENMFWYRQDPGLGLRLIYFSYDVKMKEKGDIPEGYSVSREKKERFSLILESASTNQTSMYLCASSLLADYNGQFFGPGTRLTVL.

In this sample, this clonotype turned up many times. V and J are TRBV12-3 or TRBV12-4 and TRBJ2-2; D might be TRBD2 (5 bases). The V and J ends lost 10 bases and 4 bases respectively, with 16 bases between them. This CDR3 is 14 amino acids long. This chain's CDR3 is CATSPRGSTGELFF. The CDR3 region has the DNA TGTGCCACTTCGCCCCGAGGGAGCACCGGGGAGCTGTTTTTT.

The chain is built from TRBV7-6 and TRBJ2-2, with D tentatively TRBD2 (5 bases). The CDR3 consists of 13 residues. CDR1 is SGHVS and CDR2 is FNYEAQ in the germline V gene. With 5 bases removed from V and 11 bases from J, the gap between germline ends came to 15 bases. The DNA for the CDR3 is TGTGCCAGCAGCCCAGCCGGGATGAGCGAGCTGTTTTTT. Protein: CASSPAGMSELFF.

This clonotype came up many times. The chain is built from TRBV2 and TRBJ1-4, with a possible D match to TRBD1 (6 bases). V was cut by 6 bases and J by 6 bases, with 14 bases left in between. This CDR3 spans 14 amino acids. Germline CDR1 SNHLY, CDR2 FYNNEI. CDR3 coding DNA: TGTGCCAGCAGCGGCGCAGGGGTGGATGAAAAACTGTTTTTT. Translated, it gives CASSGAGVDEKLFF.

V and J are TRBV7-2 and TRBJ2-3; 16 nucleotides line up with TRBD2. Germline V gives CDR1 SGHTA, CDR2 FQGNSA. CDR3 size: 19 residues. The V and J ends lost 1 base and 4 bases, in that order; junction bases with no gene match: 8. Written as DNA, the CDR3 is TGTGCCAGCAGCTTAGTGTGGGGACTAGCGGGAGGGGGGGCAGATACGCAGTATTTT. This codes for CASSLVWGLAGGGADTQYF. Filled out from reference TRBV7-2 and TRBJ2-3, the complete variable domain reads GAGVSQSPSNKVTEKGKDVELRCDPISGHTALYWYRQSLGQGLEFLIYFQGNSAPDKSGLPSDRFSAERTGGSVSTLTIQRTQQEDSAVYLCASSLVWGLAGGGADTQYFGPGTRLTVL.

This sequence joins TRBV29-1 and TRBJ2-7; D is undetermined. With 5 bases removed from V and 2 bases from J, the gap between germline ends came to 13 bases. CDR1 and CDR2 (germline): SQVTM, ANQGSEA. The CDR3 sequence is 13 residues long. The CDR3 loop reads CSVRRASTYEQYF. In nucleotides, the CDR3 is TGCAGCGTTAGACGGGCCTCCACCTACGAGCAGTACTTC.

In this sample, this clonotype turned up a few times. CDR3 bases: TGTGCCAGCGCTTACCATCGGACAGGGGGTGAAAAACTGTTTTTT. It is translated as CASAYHRTGGEKLFF. The chain is built from TRBV6-1 and TRBJ1-4, with TRBD1 identical over 10 bases. CDR3 length equals 15 residues. Losses at the gene ends were 8 bases for V and 7 bases for J; bases not matched to a gene: 10. Germline loops: CDR1 MNHNS, CDR2 SASEGT.

The chain combines TRBV29-1 with TRBJ2-4; no firm D call. CDR3 size: 13 residues. V was trimmed by 7 bases and J by 8 bases, leaving 18 bases between them. Germline V gene data show CDR1 as SQVTM and CDR2 as ANQGSEA. CDR3: CSGRRLGGDIQYF. As DNA, the CDR3 is TGCAGCGGCCGACGGTTGGGTGGGGACATTCAGTACTTC.

Only a few counts were recorded for this clonotype. This sequence joins TRBV27 and TRBJ2-5, with D perhaps TRBD1 (5 bases). CDR1 and CDR2 from the germline V gene are MNHEY and SMNVEV (reference sequence). CDR3 length equals 12 residues. V lost 6 bases and J lost 5, with 10 bases in between. The CDR3 loop reads CASSTKGETQYF. CDR3 DNA sequence: TGTGCCAGCAGCACTAAGGGGGAGACCCAGTACTTC.

The chain uses TRBV9 and TRBJ2-3; 9 nucleotides agree with TRBD2. After removal of 0 bases from V and 1 base from J, the junction contained 3 bases not matched to a gene. The CDR3 runs to 16 residues. Germline V gives CDR1 SGDLS, CDR2 YYNGEE. The CDR3 here is CASSVAGGRGTDTQYF. The CDR3 nucleotides read TGTGCCAGCAGCGTAGCGGGCGGGAGGGGCACAGATACGCAGTATTTT. Combining the CDR3 with reference TRBV9 and TRBJ2-3 gives the whole variable domain DSGVTQTPKHLITATGQRVTLRCSPRSGDLSVYWYQQSLDQGLQFLIQYYNGEERAKGNILERFSAQQFPDLHSELNLSSLELGDSALYFCASSVAGGRGTDTQYFGPGTRLTVL.

This clonotype was seen ten or more times. The chain carries TRBV4-1 and TRBJ2-7; 9 nucleotides match TRBD1. Germline CDR1 reads MGHRA; CDR2 reads YSYEKL. The CDR3 has 14 amino acids. V was clipped by 2 bases and J by 5 bases; unmatched bases: 4. CDR3 residues: CASSQPGTGNEQYF. CDR3 sequence (DNA): TGCGCCAGCAGCCAACCCGGGACAGGGAACGAGCAGTACTTC.

Many counts were recorded for this clonotype. The chain has TRBV12-3 or TRBV12-4 and TRBJ1-4; TRBD1 matches at 7 bases. This CDR3 comprises 14 residues. After removal of 6 bases from V and 4 bases from J, the junction contained 5 bases not matched to a gene. In DNA form, the CDR3 reads TGTGCCAGCAGGGCCGGGACAGATAATGAAAAACTGTTTTTT. It yields the protein CASRAGTDNEKLFF.

As concerns this clonotype: A much larger clone differs from this one at a single base, so this may be a read error. The chain carries TRBV7-2 and TRBJ2-1; D is perhaps TRBD1 (5 bases). The V gene's germline CDR1 is SGHTA and CDR2 FQGNSA. The CDR3 covers 16 residues. The chain's CDR3 is CASSWQGLSSYNEQSF. CDR3 nucleotides: TGTGCCAGCAGCTGGCAGGGCCTTAGCTCCTACAATGAGCAGTCCTTC.

This clonotype has a handful of counts. This rearrangement joins TRBV11-2 to TRBJ2-2, with 14 bases fitting TRBD2. Per germline, CDR1 SGHAT and CDR2 FQNNGV. CDR3 size: 18 residues. V trimming: 4 bases; J trimming: 4 bases; junction bases outside the gene matches: 8. CDR3 residues: CASSWGLAGVGGTGELFF. The CDR3 nucleotides are TGTGCCAGCAGCTGGGGACTAGCGGGAGTAGGGGGCACCGGGGAGCTGTTTTTT. The complete variable domain, with remaining parts taken from reference TRBV11-2 and TRBJ2-2, reads EAGVAQSPRYKIIEKRQSVAFWCNPISGHATLYWYQQILGQGPKLLIQFQNNGVVDDSQLPKDRFSAERLKGVDSTLKIQPAKLEDSAVYLCASSWGLAGVGGTGELFFGEGSRLTVL.

This clonotype was seen a few times. The rearrangement links TRBV11-1 to TRBJ1-1; no clear D. This CDR3 contains 15 residues. With 6 bases removed from V and 0 bases from J, the gap between germline ends came to 14 bases. Germline CDR1 SGHAT, CDR2 FQDESV (reference sequence). This CDR3 is CASSLRVGLNTEAFF. CDR3 sequence (DNA): TGTGCCAGCAGTTTACGGGTGGGATTGAACACTGAAGCTTTCTTT. Full variable domain (missing parts from reference TRBV11-1 and TRBJ1-1): EAEVAQSPRYKITEKSQAVAFWCDPISGHATLYWYRQILGQGPELLVQFQDESVVDDSQLPKDRFSAERLKGVDSTLKIQPAELGDSAMYLCASSLRVGLNTEAFFGQGTRLTVV.

The chain carries TRBV6-1 and TRBJ2-4; TRBD1 matches at 10 bases. The CDR3 loop spans 13 amino acids. Germline V gives CDR1 MNHNS, CDR2 SASEGT. V trimming: 6 bases; J trimming: 10 bases; junction bases outside the gene matches: 6. Here the CDR3 DNA reads TGTGCCAGCAGGCCGGGACAGGGGAGGATTCAGTACTTC. It codes for CASRPGQGRIQYF.

This clonotype was recorded at least ten times. This rearrangement joins TRBV20-1 to TRBJ1-1; D might be TRBD1 (6 bases). Germline assignment: CDR1 DFQATT and CDR2 SNEGSKA (reference sequence). V lost 6 bases, J lost 1 base, and 12 bases lay in between. There are 13 residues in the CDR3. The CDR3 DNA reads TGCAGTGCCCCCGAAGGGGGGAACACTGAAGCTTTCTTT. Protein: CSAPEGGNTEAFF.

The chain combines TRBV6-4 with TRBJ1-2; maybe TRBD1 (5 bases). The CDR3 extends over 15 amino acids. Trimming took 2 bases from V and 2 from J, leaving 12 bases between them. Looked up from germline, CDR1 is MRHNA and CDR2 is SNTAGT. The CDR3 reads CASSDLGTSNYGYTF. The DNA for the CDR3 is TGTGCCAGCAGTGACCTCGGGACTTCGAACTATGGCTACACCTTC.

This clonotype was seen at least ten times. This rearrangement joins TRBV5-6 to TRBJ2-7; D unresolved. This CDR3 contains 15 residues. The germline gives CDR1 SGHDT, CDR2 YYEEEE. V was shortened by 1 base and J by 0 bases, with 11 bases between the two germline ends. The CDR3, as DNA: TGTGCCAGCAGCTTGCGCGGCTTTAACTCCTACGAGCAGTACTTC. Its translation: CASSLRGFNSYEQYF.

The gene calls are TRBV25-1 and TRBJ2-5; no clear D gene. V gave up 3 bases and J gave up 3 bases, with 14 bases separating them. From germline, CDR1 is MGHDK and CDR2 SYGVNS. The CDR3 is 15 residues long. CDR3 in amino acids: CASSDPGQRKETQYF. The CDR3 DNA sequence: TGTGCCAGCAGTGACCCCGGGCAGAGGAAAGAGACCCAGTACTTC.

This chain connects TRBV4-1 to TRBJ2-2; TRBD2 is a possible D gene (6 bases). Deletions cut 2 bases from V and 7 bases from J, with 26 bases between. This CDR3 is built from 19 residues. The germline V gene encodes CDR1 MGHRA and CDR2 YSYEKL. CDR3 region: CASSQWFQYSGQRGGELFF. CDR3 DNA: TGCGCCAGCAGCCAATGGTTTCAGTACAGCGGGCAACGGGGCGGGGAGCTGTTTTTT.

This clonotype was found a few times. This chain links TRBV6-2 or TRBV6-3 with TRBJ2-1; no definite D call. The CDR3 totals 13 residues. Trimming left V 5 bases short and J 7 bases short, with 12 bases between. Germline CDR1 reads MNHEY; CDR2 reads SVGEGT. CDR3 bases: TGTGCCAGCAGTGTCTTTTTAGGGAATGAGCAGTTCTTC. Protein: CASSVFLGNEQFF.

The chain links TRBV27 to TRBJ2-7, with D perhaps matching TRBD1 (6 bases). V dropped 3 bases and J dropped 6 bases, with 18 bases sitting between them. CDR3 size: 15 residues. Germline CDR1 is MNHEY and CDR2 is SMNVEV (reference sequence). The CDR3 nucleotides read TGTGCCAGCAGTTTGTACCCAGGGGTACGTGGCGAGCAGTACTTC. As protein: CASSLYPGVRGEQYF.

Many counts were recorded for this clonotype. The chain carries TRBV11-2 and TRBJ2-3; TRBD2 aligns across 9 bases. V dropped 5 bases and J dropped 6; count of bases not matched to a gene: 15. Per the germline V gene, CDR1 is SGHAT and CDR2 is FQNNGV. The CDR3 spans 17 residues. CDR3 loop: CASSTNPGTSSRDTQYF. As DNA, the CDR3 is TGTGCCAGCAGCACAAACCCCGGGACTAGCAGCCGGGATACGCAGTATTTT. The full variable domain, in which reference TRBV11-2 and TRBJ2-3 provide the parts outside the CDR3, is EAGVAQSPRYKIIEKRQSVAFWCNPISGHATLYWYQQILGQGPKLLIQFQNNGVVDDSQLPKDRFSAERLKGVDSTLKIQPAKLEDSAVYLCASSTNPGTSSRDTQYFGPGTRLTVL.

This clonotype appeared a few times. The V gene is TRBV2, the J gene TRBJ2-1; 13 nucleotides match TRBD2. V trimming: 2 bases; J trimming: 10 bases; junction bases outside the gene matches: 20. Germline V gives CDR1 SNHLY, CDR2 FYNNEI. This CDR3 has 20 amino acids. Written as DNA, the CDR3 is TGTGCCAGCAGTGAATGGGGGGGAACTAGCGGGAGGGCCGGGGCCATGGAGCAGTTCTTC. It translates to CASSEWGGTSGRAGAMEQFF.